The 30 T cell receptor beta chains in this list originate from one sample, sequenced in a study of cytomegalovirus exposure and HLA in healthy donors. The PCR made use of 60 Vbeta and 13 Jbeta primers. The table came from immunoSEQ multiplex PCR; TCRdb's copy has only in-frame clones and leaves some out. In the table there are 85,000 to 120,000 clones, roughly four fifths of which are singletons. Sequencing input: PBMCs. The receptors were gathered from a man aged 45-65 years in good health and CMV-seronegative.

The rearrangement links TRBV11-2 to TRBJ2-1, with 8 bases identical to TRBD2. The J segment lost 6 bases and the V segment lost 5 bases, leaving 18 bases of the junction unmatched. Germline CDR1 is SGHAT and CDR2 is FQNNGV. The CDR3 has 18 amino acids. In DNA form, the CDR3 reads TGTGCCAGCAGCCCGAAGGCAGCGGGGGCCCTCACCGGCAATGAGCAGTTCTTC. It codes for CASSPKAAGALTGNEQFF.

This sequence joins TRBV25-1 and TRBJ2-3; tentative D call: TRBD2 (5 bases). Germline CDR1 MGHDK, CDR2 SYGVNS. The V gene lost 4 bases and the J gene lost 4 bases, with 12 bases spanning the gap. The CDR3 spans 14 residues. CDR3 sequence: CASSVSGIADTQYF. CDR3 coding DNA: TGTGCCAGCAGTGTTTCGGGGATTGCAGATACGCAGTATTTT.

The V call is TRBV6-6, the J call TRBJ1-2; 9 nucleotides agree with TRBD1. V lost 5 bases and J lost 8; bases outside the gene matches: 9. This CDR3 spans 14 amino acids. CDR1 is MNHNY, CDR2 SVGAGI, per germline (reference sequence). The CDR3 here is CASSKPGTGLGYTF. CDR3 nucleotide sequence: TGTGCCAGCAGTAAACCCGGGACAGGGCTAGGCTACACCTTC.

The genes are TRBV7-2 and TRBJ2-1, with 7 bases that match TRBD2. Losses at the gene ends were 1 base for V and 10 bases for J; bases not matched to a gene: 10. This CDR3 comprises 15 residues. From germline, CDR1 is SGHTA and CDR2 FQGNSA. The CDR3 is CASSLGSRAGTEQFF. DNA for the CDR3: TGTGCCAGCAGCTTAGGCTCTCGAGCGGGGACCGAGCAGTTCTTC.

This clone was picked up a small number of times. The junction does not match germline at one end; this may be a read error. This sequence joins TRBV7-7 and TRBJ1-5, with D perhaps TRBD1 (5 bases). Germline values: CDR1 SSHAT, CDR2 FNYEAQ (reference sequence). The CDR3 extends over 16 amino acids. This CDR3 reads CASSLEGQGADQPQHF. The CDR3 nucleotides read TGTGCTAGCAGTTTAGAAGGTCAGGGTGCCGATCAGCCCCAGCATTTT.

CDR3 protein: CASVSGSNTQYF. The CDR3 nucleotides are TGTGCCAGCGTCTCAGGGTCTAATACGCAGTATTTT. The rearrangement links TRBV7-9 to TRBJ2-3; D perhaps matches TRBD1 (5 bases). The CDR3 sequence is 12 residues long. V was shortened by 8 bases and J by 7 bases, with 13 bases between the two germline ends. Germline assignment: CDR1 SEHNR and CDR2 FQNEAQ (reference sequence). Full variable domain (rest looked up from reference TRBV7-9 and TRBJ2-3): DTGVSQNPRHKITKRGQNVTFRCDPISEHNRLYWYRQTLGQGPEFLTYFQNEAQLEKSRLLSDRFSAERPKGSFSTLEIQRTEQGDSAMYLCASVSGSNTQYFGPGTRLTVL.

This clone was detected once. CDR3: CASSFSRVYNEQFF. The DNA of the CDR3 is TGTGCCAGCAGTTTTTCCCGGGTCTACAATGAGCAGTTCTTC. This sequence joins TRBV6-6 and TRBJ2-1; no reliable D call. Germline lookup yields CDR1 MNHNY and CDR2 SVGAGI (reference sequence). The CDR3 has 14 amino acids. V was trimmed by 4 bases and J by 3 bases, leaving 10 bases between them.

The chain links TRBV2 to TRBJ1-2; D possibly corresponds to TRBD1 (6 bases). There are 14 residues in the CDR3. Germline V lookup: CDR1 SNHLY, CDR2 FYNNEI. The V end lost 8 bases, the J end lost 4 bases, and 17 bases lay between the germline ends. The CDR3 sequence: CASRQQGLGYGYTF. CDR3 in DNA: TGTGCCAGCCGGCAGCAGGGGTTAGGCTATGGCTACACCTTC.

The genes are TRBV18 and TRBJ1-5; maybe TRBD1 (6 bases). Germline V lookup: CDR1 KGHSH, CDR2 LQKENI. The CDR3 totals 15 residues. V lost 1 base and J lost 3, with 10 bases in between. The CDR3 nucleotides are TGTGCCAGCTCACCACGCGGGGGCGTCAATCAGCCCCAGCATTTT. It yields the protein CASSPRGGVNQPQHF.

The chain recombines TRBV5-4 with TRBJ2-2; TRBD1 aligns across 8 bases. This CDR3 is 17 amino acids long. CDR1 SGHNT and CDR2 YYREEE come from the germline V gene (reference sequence). Trimming at V came to 3 bases and at J to 4 bases, leaving 11 bases not matched to a gene. CDR3 in amino acids: CASSSTTGGISTGELFF. As DNA, the CDR3 is TGTGCCAGCAGCTCTACTACAGGGGGTATTAGCACCGGGGAGCTGTTTTTT.

The V and J genes are TRBV11-2 and TRBJ1-3, with 7 bases identical to TRBD1. The CDR3 length is 16 residues. V dropped 3 bases and J dropped 1; count of bases not matched to a gene: 6. The germline CDR1 and CDR2 sequences are SGHAT and FQNNGV. In nucleotides, the CDR3 is TGTGCCAGCAGCTTGGGACAGCTTAGTTCTGGAAACACCATATATTTT. The encoded protein is CASSLGQLSSGNTIYF.

The V gene is TRBV7-8, the J gene TRBJ2-3; maybe TRBD1 (5 bases). The CDR3 is 18 amino acids. V dropped 5 bases and J dropped 2 bases, with 23 bases sitting between them. CDR1 is SGHVS and CDR2 is FQNEAQ in the germline V gene. CDR3 nucleotide sequence: TGTGCCAGCAGCCCGGAACTTTCACTTCGACAGATCACAGATACGCAGTATTTT. It translates to CASSPELSLRQITDTQYF.

This clone appeared a few times. The chain uses TRBV5-6 and TRBJ1-5; D possibly corresponds to TRBD1 (5 bases). This CDR3 comprises 15 residues. Trimming stripped 1 base from V and 3 bases from J, with 11 bases between. The germline V gene has CDR1 SGHDT and CDR2 YYEEEE. The DNA of the CDR3 is TGTGCCAGCAGCTTGAAGACAGCCAACAATCAGCCCCAGCATTTT. This gives the protein CASSLKTANNQPQHF.

The chain recombines TRBV5-6 with TRBJ1-3; perhaps TRBD1 as D (5 bases). Germline V gene data show CDR1 as SGHDT and CDR2 as YYEEEE. This CDR3 region has 16 residues. Deletions cut 5 bases from V and 0 bases from J, with 15 bases between. The CDR3 DNA follows: TGTGCCAGCAGTTTGAGCCTTCAGGGCTCTGGAAACACCATATATTTT. Encoded protein: CASSLSLQGSGNTIYF.

The chain uses TRBV7-2 and TRBJ1-5; no definite D call. CDR1 SGHTA and CDR2 FQGNSA come from the germline V gene. This CDR3 region has 15 residues. Trimming removed 4 bases at V and 1 base at J, with 11 bases between. The CDR3 sequence: CASSSRVASNQPQHF. As DNA, the CDR3 is TGTGCCAGCAGCTCCCGGGTGGCAAGCAATCAGCCCCAGCATTTT.

This clone was found a few times. This sequence joins TRBV30 and TRBJ1-1, with 9 positions matching TRBD1. CDR3 length equals 13 residues. The ends lost 2 bases at V and 5 bases at J; junction bases unmatched: 3. In germline, CDR1 is GTSNPN, CDR2 SVGIG (reference sequence). This chain's CDR3 is CAWSPGQGTEAFF. The DNA of the CDR3 is TGTGCCTGGAGTCCCGGACAGGGGACTGAAGCTTTCTTT. Full variable domain (missing parts from reference TRBV30 and TRBJ1-1): SQTIHQWPATLVQPVGSPLSLECTVEGTSNPNLYWYRQAAGRGLQLLFYSVGIGQISSEVPQNLSASRPQDRQFILSSKKLLLSDSGFYLCAWSPGQGTEAFFGQGTRLTVV.

The V gene is TRBV19, the J gene TRBJ2-6; TRBD1 aligns across 7 bases. Germline CDR1 LNHDA, CDR2 SQIVND (reference sequence). The CDR3 consists of 15 residues. V dropped 9 bases and J dropped 4; count of bases not matched to a gene: 9. CDR3 bases: TGTGCCAGCCGAGGTCGGACAGGCGGGGCCAACGTCCTGACTTTC. Translating gives CASRGRTGGANVLTF.

This clone has only one observation. The chain uses TRBV11-3 and TRBJ2-7; D unresolved. Trimming cost V 5 bases and J 0 bases, with 14 bases left between them. Germline V gene data show CDR1 as SGHNT and CDR2 as YENEEA. The length of the CDR3 is 15 residues. CDR3: CASSPSPTSSYEQYF. The CDR3, as DNA: TGTGCCAGCAGCCCCTCCCCGACAAGCTCCTACGAGCAGTACTTC.

V and J are TRBV6-5 and TRBJ1-1; the D gene is possibly TRBD1 (5 bases). The CDR3 is 16 residues long. V was pared by 4 bases and J by 3 bases, with 18 bases between. The germline V gene encodes CDR1 MNHEY and CDR2 SVGAGI. The CDR3 nucleotides are TGTGCCAGCAGTTCACCCGTGGGGGGTCAGGACACTGAAGCTTTCTTT. Translating gives CASSSPVGGQDTEAFF.

The V and J genes are TRBV29-1 and TRBJ1-1, with D perhaps matching TRBD1 (5 bases). Per germline, CDR1 SQVTM and CDR2 ANQGSEA. Trimming took 5 bases from V and 1 from J, leaving 8 bases between them. This CDR3 has 12 amino acids. The CDR3 is CSVSTGNTEAFF. CDR3 coding DNA: TGCAGCGTTTCAACAGGGAACACTGAAGCTTTCTTT.

This sequence joins TRBV5-1 and TRBJ2-2; possible D gene TRBD2, 7 bases. Trimming took 4 bases from V and 4 from J, leaving 11 bases between them. Germline lookup yields CDR1 SGHRS and CDR2 YFSETQ. The CDR3 length is 14 residues. CDR3 sequence reads: CASSGGAGTGELFF. In nucleotides, the CDR3 is TGCGCCAGCAGCGGGGGGGCAGGCACCGGGGAGCTGTTTTTT.

The V and J genes are TRBV5-1 and TRBJ1-5, with unresolved D. Looked up from germline, CDR1 is SGHRS and CDR2 is YFSETQ. This CDR3 region has 14 residues. V lost 0 bases to trimming and J lost 5 bases, with 9 bases between them. In DNA form, the CDR3 reads TGCGCCAGCAGCTTGGGGATGGGAGATCAGCCCCAGCATTTT. It translates to CASSLGMGDQPQHF.

The chain uses TRBV21-1 and TRBJ2-7; the table gives TRBD2 as D, unverified against the DNA. TRBV21-1 is classified as a pseudogene. The CDR3 contains 15 residues. The CDR3 region has the DNA TGTGCCAGCAGCAAAGGGGGGGAGGAAGGGTACGAGCAGTACGTC. This gives the protein CASSKGGEEGYEQYV.

The CDR3 protein is CASSQGGLAGGPGELFF. CDR3 DNA sequence: TGCGCCAGCAGCCAAGGAGGGCTAGCGGGGGGGCCCGGGGAGCTGTTTTTT. The gene calls are TRBV4-1 and TRBJ2-2; 12 nucleotides align to TRBD2. Per germline, CDR1 MGHRA and CDR2 YSYEKL. This CDR3 is built from 17 residues. V trimming: 1 base; J trimming: 6 bases; junction bases outside the gene matches: 6.

This chain uses TRBV5-1 with TRBJ2-7, with 12 bases lining up with TRBD2. The trim removed 4 bases at V and 0 bases at J, leaving 11 bases unmatched. This CDR3 spans 18 amino acids. In germline, CDR1 is SGHRS, CDR2 YFSETQ. DNA for the CDR3: TGCGCCAGCAGCCCCAGTCCTAGCGGGGGGGAGAGCTCCTACGAGCAGTACTTC. It codes for CASSPSPSGGESSYEQYF.

This rearrangement joins TRBV5-1 to TRBJ1-1, with D possibly being TRBD1 (6 bases). The CDR3 sequence is 19 residues long. Trimming shortened V by 0 bases and J by 1 base, and 22 bases separated the two germline ends. CDR1 is SGHRS, CDR2 YFSETQ, per germline. This CDR3 reads CASSLGGFLVGARNTEAFF. The DNA for the CDR3 is TGCGCCAGCAGCTTGGGAGGGTTTTTAGTGGGGGCAAGGAACACTGAAGCTTTCTTT.

This clone was seen a single time. CDR3 nucleotides: TGTGCCAGCAGCAAAACGTCCGGGACATTTAGATCTTGCTATGGCTACACCTTC. Its translation: CASSKTSGTFRSCYGYTF. The V gene is TRBV21-1, the J gene TRBJ1-2; the table's D call, TRBD1, has no DNA check behind it. TRBV21-1 represents a pseudogene. The CDR3 length is 18 residues.

The rearrangement uses TRBV12-5 and TRBJ2-3, with TRBD1 as a possible D gene (8 bases). CDR3 length equals 14 residues. V was cut by 6 bases and J by 3 bases, with 13 bases left in between. CDR1 is LGHNT, CDR2 FRNRAP, per germline. CDR3 in amino acids: CASGGQGLTDTQYF. The CDR3 region has the DNA TGTGCTAGTGGAGGACAGGGACTAACAGATACGCAGTATTTT.

The rearrangement links TRBV6-5 to TRBJ1-1, with a possible D match to TRBD1 (6 bases). CDR1 is MNHEY and CDR2 is SVGAGI in the germline V gene. The CDR3 contains 15 residues. Trimming took 1 base from V and 1 from J, leaving 10 bases between them. This CDR3 is CASSYWGQENTEAFF. The DNA for the CDR3 is TGTGCCAGCAGTTACTGGGGACAAGAGAACACTGAAGCTTTCTTT.

The chain combines TRBV4-1 with TRBJ1-6; D is perhaps TRBD1 (6 bases). This CDR3 region has 17 residues. V was cut by 1 base and J by 8 bases, with 18 bases left in between. Germline V lookup: CDR1 MGHRA, CDR2 YSYEKL. CDR3: CASSQAIRGRADSPLHF. The CDR3 DNA is TGCGCCAGCAGCCAAGCGATCAGGGGCAGGGCTGATTCACCCCTCCACTTT.